These T cell receptor beta chains were read from a single sample in a study of OX40 agonist ivuxolimab in advanced cancers. Method: immunoSEQ multiplex PCR; TCRdb's copy keeps in-frame clones and lacks some. This table holds about 48,000 clones, about 90% found once. The source was CD4+ or CD8+ T cells sorted from blood, collected in a trial of the OX40 agonist ivuxolimab. The receptors come from an adult with an advanced solid tumor such as melanoma, head and neck, liver or kidney cancer. Both conserved end residues are part of each CDR3. The order of the fields is J gene, V gene, D gene, clone size, CDR3 protein, CDR3 DNA. A D gene is named only where the DNA matches it firmly. The size field is filled for only some rows; it gives once, few, many or a size class.

>TRBJ2-1|TRBV6-1|TRBD2|.
CASSTGLAHNEQFF
TGTGCCAGCAGTACGGGACTAGCCCACAATGAGCAGTTCTTC
>TRBJ2-2|TRBV5-5|TRBD2|.
CASSLGVGLAGNPGELFF
TGTGCCAGCAGCTTGGGAGTAGGGCTAGCGGGAAACCCCGGGGAGCTGTTTTTT
>TRBJ2-5|TRBV10-3|.|.
CATGTLQETQYF
TGTGCCACCGGGACTTTACAAGAGACCCAGTACTTC
>TRBJ2-1|TRBV6-1|TRBD2|.
CASSEHPLAGGHNEQFF
TGTGCCAGCAGTGAACACCCCTTGGCGGGGGGGCACAATGAGCAGTTCTTC
>TRBJ1-3|TRBV10-3|TRBD1|once
CASRQGLSGNTIYF
TGTGCCTCCCGACAGGGACTCTCTGGAAACACCATATATTTT
>TRBJ2-1|TRBV11-3|.|.
CASSLADSYNEQFF
TGTGCCAGCAGCTTAGCCGACAGCTACAATGAGCAGTTCTTC
>TRBJ1-1|TRBV7-2|.|.
CASSRGTGVKNTEAFF
TGTGCCAGCAGCAGAGGCACAGGAGTTAAGAACACTGAAGCTTTCTTT
>TRBJ1-4|TRBV19|TRBD1|.
CASSHGGQGMNEKLFF
TGTGCCAGTAGTCACGGCGGACAGGGGATGAATGAAAAACTGTTTTTT
>TRBJ2-6|TRBV6-4|.|.
CASSPIHTRQSRANVLTF
TGTGCCAGCAGTCCAATTCACACACGACAAAGTCGGGCCAACGTCCTGACTTTC
>TRBJ2-3|TRBV21-1|.|.
CASRRPISTDTQYF
TGTGCCAGCAGACGGCCGATTAGCACAGATACGCAGTATTTT
>TRBJ2-2|TRBV4-1|TRBD1|.
CASRTGGSDTGELFF
TGCGCCAGCAGGACAGGGGGCTCGGACACCGGGGAGCTGTTTTTT
>TRBJ1-2|TRBV6-5|TRBD1|.
CASSYSGQNYGYTF
TGTGCCAGCAGTTACTCGGGACAGAACTATGGCTACACCTTC
>TRBJ2-3|TRBV7-9|TRBD1|.
CASGRQGPDTQYF
TGTGCCAGCGGACGACAGGGCCCAGATACGCAGTATTTT
>TRBJ1-1|TRBV11-2|TRBD1|.
CASSLGPGTGFEAFF
TGTGCCAGCAGCTTAGGGCCCGGGACAGGGTTTGAGGCTTTCTTT
>TRBJ1-2|TRBV10-3|.|.
CAISESGEYGYTF
TGTGCCATCAGTGAGTCTGGAGAGTATGGCTACACCTTC
>TRBJ1-2|TRBV5-1|.|.
CASSPGGASYGYTF
TGCGCCAGCAGCCCTGGCGGGGCCTCCTATGGCTACACCTTC
>TRBJ2-5|TRBV6-1|.|.
CASSWGQETQYF
TGTGCCAGCAGTTGGGGTCAAGAGACCCAGTACTTC
>TRBJ1-2|TRBV30|.|few
CAWNPDNYGYTF
TGTGCCTGGAACCCCGATAACTATGGCTACACCTTC
>TRBJ1-6|TRBV28|.|few
CASSPTGNSPLHF
TGTGCCAGCAGTCCAACAGGGAATTCACCCCTCCACTTT
>TRBJ1-2|TRBV11-1|.|.
CASSLHSEGGYTF
TGTGCCAGCAGCTTGCACAGTGAGGGAGGCTACACCTTC
>TRBJ1-6|TRBV2|.|.
CASSDPDRDDFIVDSPLHF
TGTGCCAGCAGTGACCCGGATAGGGACGATTTTATCGTTGATTCACCCCTCCACTTT
>TRBJ2-7|TRBV11-2|.|.
CASSLVLSYEQYF
TGTGCCAGCAGCTTAGTCCTCTCCTACGAGCAGTACTTC
>TRBJ1-4|TRBV28|.|.
CASSPPNPINEKLFF
TGTGCCAGCAGCCCCCCGAACCCAATCAATGAAAAACTGTTTTTT
>TRBJ2-7|TRBV6-1|.|.
CASSELDVSSYEQYF
TGTGCCAGCAGTGAATTGGACGTTAGCTCCTACGAGCAGTACTTC
>TRBJ2-3|TRBV5-1|.|few
CASSLTSPGTDTQYF
TGCGCCAGCAGCTTGACTAGCCCTGGCACAGATACGCAGTATTTT
>TRBJ2-2|TRBV7-3|.|once
CASSLTNTGELFF
TGTGCCAGCAGCTTAACGAACACCGGGGAGCTGTTTTTT
>TRBJ1-1|TRBV7-8|.|.
CASSLVQANTEAFF
TGTGCCAGCAGCTTAGTACAGGCGAACACTGAAGCTTTCTTT
>TRBJ2-5|TRBV5-1|.|.
CASSLEDRLTRTQYF
TGCGCCAGCAGCTTGGAAGACAGGTTGACCAGAACCCAGTACTTC
>TRBJ2-1|TRBV25-1|TRBD2|.
CASSEHSGLAGNNEQFF
TGTGCCAGCAGTGAACATTCCGGACTAGCGGGGAACAATGAGCAGTTCTTC
>TRBJ2-7|TRBV9|TRBD2|once
CASSVGSGGVSYEQYF
TGTGCCAGCAGCGTAGGTAGCGGGGGGGTCTCCTACGAGCAGTACTTC
>TRBJ2-4|TRBV9|.|few
CASSVDGGYGIQYF
TGTGCCAGCAGCGTAGACGGGGGCTATGGCATTCAGTACTTC
>TRBJ2-1|TRBV7-9|.|.
CASSQFHNEQFF
TGTGCCAGCAGCCAGTTCCACAATGAGCAGTTCTTC
>TRBJ2-7|TRBV4-1|TRBD2|.
CASSQDRVQAGVGEQYF
TGCGCCAGCAGCCAAGATAGAGTCCAGGCGGGAGTAGGGGAGCAGTACTTC
>TRBJ2-3|TRBV20-1|.|.
CSAISTDTQYF
TGCAGTGCTATTAGCACAGATACGCAGTATTTT
>TRBJ2-3|TRBV7-9|.|.
CASSLEGPFDTQYF
TGTGCCAGCAGCTTAGAGGGGCCCTTCGATACGCAGTATTTT
>TRBJ2-2|TRBV19|TRBD2|.
CASSITSGRTGELFF
TGTGCCAGTAGTATAACTAGCGGGAGGACCGGGGAGCTGTTTTTT
>TRBJ2-2|TRBV11-3|TRBD2|.
CASSLGVSGYTGELFF
TGTGCCAGCAGCTTAGGGGTTAGCGGGTACACCGGGGAGCTGTTTTTT
>TRBJ2-7|TRBV11-3|.|.
CASSLQDGSYEQYF
TGTGCCAGCAGCTTACAGGACGGCTCCTACGAGCAGTACTTC
>TRBJ2-1|TRBV10-2|.|.
CASSESVLEQFF
TGCGCCAGCAGTGAGTCTGTTCTAGAGCAGTTCTTC
>TRBJ1-1|TRBV10-3|.|.
CAISPGVGGEAFF
TGTGCCATCAGTCCGGGTGTTGGGGGTGAAGCTTTCTTT
>TRBJ2-3|TRBV4-2|.|.
CASSQDRRGPDTQYF
TGTGCCAGCAGCCAAGATCGTCGGGGGCCGGATACGCAGTATTTT
>TRBJ2-2|TRBV6-5|.|.
CASSLAENTGELFF
TGTGCCAGCAGTTTGGCGGAGAACACCGGGGAGCTGTTTTTT
>TRBJ2-7|TRBV4-2|TRBD2|.
CASSQGLAGTPSYEQYF
TGTGCCAGCAGCCAGGGACTAGCGGGAACACCCTCCTACGAGCAGTACTTC
>TRBJ1-2|TRBV27|.|.
CASSLWPGLLYGYTF
TGTGCCAGCAGTTTATGGCCAGGGCTACTCTATGGCTACACCTTC
>TRBJ2-2|TRBV29-1|.|.
CSVEVTGTKNTGELFF
TGCAGCGTTGAAGTTACCGGGACCAAAAACACCGGGGAGCTGTTTTTT
>TRBJ2-5|TRBV7-7|.|.
CASSLSREETQYF
TGTGCTAGCAGCTTATCAAGGGAAGAGACCCAGTACTTC
>TRBJ2-7|TRBV6-1|TRBD1|.
CASSEDLDRETYEQYF
TGTGCCAGCAGTGAAGACTTAGACAGGGAAACCTACGAGCAGTACTTC
>TRBJ2-2|TRBV19|TRBD1|once
CASFPGQRGVGELFF
TGTGCCAGTTTTCCGGGACAGAGGGGAGTCGGGGAGCTGTTTTTT
>TRBJ2-1|TRBV6-6|.|.
CASSYYPGISNEQFF
TGTGCCAGCAGTTACTATCCGGGAATCAGCAATGAGCAGTTCTTC
>TRBJ2-7|TRBV30|TRBD2|once
CAWNGPGLALYEQYF
TGTGCCTGGAACGGACCGGGACTAGCACTCTACGAGCAGTACTTC